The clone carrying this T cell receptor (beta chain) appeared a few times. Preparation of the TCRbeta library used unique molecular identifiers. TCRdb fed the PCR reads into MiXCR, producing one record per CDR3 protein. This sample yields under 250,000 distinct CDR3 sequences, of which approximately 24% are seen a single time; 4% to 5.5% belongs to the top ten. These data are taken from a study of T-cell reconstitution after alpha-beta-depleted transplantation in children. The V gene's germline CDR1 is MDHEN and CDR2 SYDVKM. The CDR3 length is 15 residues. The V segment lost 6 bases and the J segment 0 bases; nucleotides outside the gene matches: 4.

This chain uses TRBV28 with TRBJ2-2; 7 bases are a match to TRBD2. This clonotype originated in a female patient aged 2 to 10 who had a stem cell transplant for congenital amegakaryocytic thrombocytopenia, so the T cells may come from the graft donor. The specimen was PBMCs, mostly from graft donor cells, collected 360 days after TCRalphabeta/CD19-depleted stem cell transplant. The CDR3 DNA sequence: TGTGCCAGCAGCCCGGGGGGTCCGAACACCGGGGAGCTGTTTTTT. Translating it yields CASSPGGPNTGELFF.